This T cell receptor (beta chain) was recorded in a study of regulatory T cells in long-lasting Graves disease (dated by TCRdb to about 2021). About the investigation overall: Newly diagnosed Graves' disease patients had taken antithyroid drugs for less than 3 months. Peripheral blood TCR sequencing and RNA sequencing compared persistent Graves' disease patients with newly diagnosed Graves' disease patients. The study was conducted in China and was registered as a clinical trial. A total of around 35 samples underwent TCR sequencing, from some 13 patients with persistent Graves' disease and 20 or so patients with newly diagnosed Graves' disease. Study-wide conclusions, independent of this receptor: Because the primary lesion, thyroid tissue, could not be accessed, the study looked at peripheral blood alone. The small sample size was acknowledged by the authors as a limitation that may reduce accuracy. Sequencing and analysis were restricted to the TCR beta chain. Preferential use of TRBV28, TRBJ1-2 and TRBJ2-5 was observed in persistent disease, whereas TRBV20-1 and TRBJ2-1 were favored in newly diagnosed disease. More public clonotypes were shared among persistent patients (about 2,800) than among newly diagnosed patients (roughly 1,000). Compared with newly diagnosed patients, patients with persistent Graves' disease had lower TCR Shannon entropy and fewer highly expanded clones, which suggests clonal expansion.

The protocol used for the library was multiplex PCR. The sample was run on an Illumina HiSeq 4000. To build TCR beta libraries, CDR3 regions were amplified by Arm-PCR using iRepertoire HTBI primers. Gel purification was performed on PCR products prior to sequencing. For the original study's pipeline: A total of some 60 TRBV and 14 TRBJ segments were identified across samples and were used for gene usage analysis of CDR3 amino acid clonotypes. COPE and FqMerger were used to merge the filtered high-quality paired reads into contigs. BLAST was used to align contigs to IMGT TRBV, TRBD and TRBJ reference genes, and CDR3 was defined according to IMGT. Any clonotype with a frequency above 0.1% was counted as a highly expanded clone. Shannon entropy served as the measure of repertoire diversity, while the Gini coefficient captured V-J evenness. Clonotypes shared by more than one individual were considered public. The public reads were reanalyzed by TCRdb: fastp trimming at Q25, MiXCR alignment, in-frame beta chains only. CDR3 protein sequences are deduplicated, and each keeps its most common genes and DNA. The V and J calls and clone size are TCRdb's, not the authors'. The sample table holds 360,000 or so distinct CDR3 sequences, of which roughly 17% were seen once. The ten largest account for roughly 30% of the sample.

V is pared back by 8 bases and J by 6 bases, with 20 bases lying between the germline termini. Reading from cysteine to phenylalanine, the CDR3 counts 14 amino acids. The entry retains the CDR3 DNA only, 42 bases that are in frame from base 1. Sequences DFQATT (CDR1) and SNEGSKA (CDR2) are obtained from the germline V gene (reference sequence). Ten or more counts support this clonotype. Its target antigen remains unknown. No much larger clone is present one base from it, and per-base qualities are unavailable. This specimen's time point label, per the study, means: newly diagnosed GD, antithyroid drugs for less than 3 months. For both TCR sequencing and RNA sequencing, RNA was extracted from PBMCs in TRIzol. The diagnosis of Graves' disease was made according to American Thyroid Association guidelines. Recruitment of patients was carried out at an endocrinology department in Xi'an, China. Each patient gave 9 to 10 milliliters of peripheral blood, collected in an EDTA anticoagulant tube. Ficoll Paque Plus density gradient separation was used to isolate PBMCs, and no further T cell sorting was performed. RNA quality was checked with an Agilent 2100 Bioanalyzer and agarose gel, and concentration with a NanoDrop 2000.

Separately, the same data were catalogued under a study of T cells in Graves' hyperthyroidism and ophthalmopathy. Per that second paper: Graves' hyperthyroidism was defined as stable when no progression to ophthalmopathy occurred over 18 months of follow-up. Hyperthyroidism patients were newly diagnosed, had a disease duration of under 2 months, and were aged 18 to 65 years. Patients with uncontrolled infections, other autoimmune diseases, pregnancy or lactation were excluded. Diagnoses were established on the basis of clinical symptoms, serum thyroxine and TRAb, thyroid ultrasound, and orbital computed tomography. For the first round of RT-PCR on the TCR CDR3, the HTBI primer set was used together with the Qiagen OneStep RT-PCR kit. Most expanded thyroid clonotypes (frequency above 0.001) were also detected in blood, suggesting blood repertoires may reflect thyroid immune responses. Ophthalmopathy was separated from stable hyperthyroidism by a 13 V-J signature model, with approximately 89% sensitivity and about 81% specificity obtained in cross-validation and 80%/75% obtained in testing. In validation, progression to ophthalmopathy was predicted by the model with 70.59% sensitivity and 72% to 85% specificity, a median of around 6.5 months before onset. TCR V-J signatures able to tell the groups apart were searched for in a discovery cohort of 90 to 100 patients, of whom under 45 had Graves' ophthalmopathy and 57 had stable Graves' hyperthyroidism. Whether ophthalmopathy could be predicted prospectively was tested in an independent validation cohort made up of roughly 19 hyperthyroidism patients plus 17 patients who later progressed to ophthalmopathy. The 85 to 100 discovery patients were divided at random into training and test sets in a 7:3 ratio. Thyroid tissue and blood T-cell repertoires from several Graves' hyperthyroidism patients were also compared in the study. After sampling, hyperthyroidism patients received methimazole starting at 30 mg daily, and ophthalmopathy patients received high-dose intravenous methylprednisolone. Libraries were constructed in a second round of multiplex PCR, after which size selection and purification were carried out. Paired-end sequencing of the libraries was performed with 100 bp reads on an Illumina HiSeq2000. Raw data were processed with SOAPnuke, discarding reads with adapters, uncalled bases, mean Phred below 15, or no exact constant-primer or identifier match. COPE v1.2.5 was used to merge the high-quality paired reads, and each unique nucleotide sequence was defined as a clonotype. Clonotypes were aligned to IMGT TRBV, TRBD and TRBJ reference segments using MiTCR v1.1. Analysis was restricted to V-J combinations with a frequency above 0.0001, which covered over 98% of repertoires. A TCS score was defined as the ratio between F50 (clonal expansion) and ExV (chaos), using BLOSUM62-based TCRdist between CDR3 peptides within each V-J. Welch's t-statistics and random forest reduced some 510 V-J features to 10 to 15, which were used in a naive Bayes classifier (R e1071). No statistical method was used to fix the sample size in advance, and group allocation was not hidden from the investigators. The paper describes TCR Vbeta CDR3 sequencing of 120 to 150 peripheral blood samples, made up of 43 ophthalmopathy patients, around 73 hyperthyroidism patients and some 17 progressor patients.

The sequenced sample was peripheral blood mononuclear cells (PBMCs), obtained at new diagnosis, from a patient treated with antithyroid drugs. The receptor chain draws on TRBV20-1 and TRBJ2-1; TRBD1 is perhaps the D gene, given 6 matching bases. The receptor was isolated from a man aged 40-49 years with Graves disease. Donor details come from another sample of the same person, matched by shared clones. The CDR3 region has the sequence CSPPRGHPGNEQFF. The nucleotide sequence reads TGCAGTCCACCCAGGGGTCACCCCGGCAATGAGCAGTTCTTC.